This entry lists 20 T cell receptor beta chains sequenced from one sample in a study of blood T cells in healthy people across ages (dated by TCRdb to between 2014 and 2016). Libraries were prepared through 5' RACE. The listed sequencing device is Illumina HiSeq 2500. A second PCR of about 6 to 12 cycles was run with a J-beta primer mix and a sample-barcoded 5' primer. TCRdb cleaned the public reads at Q25 with fastp, built clones with MiXCR and kept in-frame beta chains. Rows matching on CDR3 protein sequence are summarized as one entry with the most common DNA and genes. The sample contains some 1 million distinct CDR3 sequences, roughly 45% of them found a single time. Of the sample, over 15% falls within the top ten clones. The sample comprised blood. The receptors stem from a woman aged 55-75 years in good health.

The chain links TRBV2 to TRBJ2-2, with TRBD1 matching over 7 bases. There are 12 residues in the CDR3. Germline V gene lookup returns CDR1 SNHLY and CDR2 FYNNEI. CDR3 amino acids: CGWTGNTGELFF. The CDR3 nucleotides are TGTGGCTGGACAGGGAACACCGGGGAGCTGTTTTTT.

The V call is TRBV3-1, the J call TRBJ2-3, with 7 bases matching TRBD2. The CDR3 consists of 16 residues. The germline V gene has CDR1 LGHDT and CDR2 YNNKEL (reference sequence). V dropped 2 bases and J dropped 6; count of bases not matched to a gene: 11. CDR3 in amino acids: CASSQPPSGVRDTQYF. CDR3 DNA: TGTGCCAGCAGCCAACCCCCGAGCGGGGTCCGGGATACGCAGTATTTT.

This clonotype was observed a few times. A much larger clone differs from this one at a single base, so this may be a read error. This chain links TRBV6-1 with TRBJ2-3; no clear D gene. With 4 bases removed from V and 4 bases from J, the gap between germline ends came to 6 bases. Germline CDR1 reads MNHNS; CDR2 reads SASEGT. The CDR3 runs 12 residues. The CDR3 reads CASSATPDTQYF. CDR3 DNA sequence: TGTGCCAGCAGTGCGACACCAGATACGCAGTATTTT.

The rearrangement uses TRBV20-1 and TRBJ2-7; D gene unclear. Germline V lookup: CDR1 DFQATT, CDR2 SNEGSKA (reference sequence). CDR3 size: 13 residues. Trimming took off 5 bases at V and 1 base at J, with 12 bases between the two ends. CDR3 in DNA: TGCAGTGCTTTAGGTCCGTCGTCCTACGAGCAGTACTTC. Protein sequence: CSALGPSSYEQYF.

V usage is TRBV27 and J usage is TRBJ1-1; D is unresolved. V was shortened by 5 bases and J by 5 bases, with 12 bases between the two germline ends. This CDR3 spans 13 amino acids. Germline-derived CDR1 and CDR2 are MNHEY and SMNVEV (reference sequence). CDR3 bases: TGTGCCAGCAGTGTAGCCCTGGGGACTGAAGCTTTCTTT. Encoded protein: CASSVALGTEAFF.

This clonotype was counted only a few times. The chain couples TRBV5-1 to TRBJ1-1, with 7 bases lining up with TRBD1. Trimming removed 4 bases from V and 5 bases from J; junction bases left unmatched: 11. Germline V gene data show CDR1 as SGHRS and CDR2 as YFSETQ. The CDR3 contains 15 residues. CDR3 sequence reads: CASSVTLQGRTEAFF. The CDR3 DNA follows: TGCGCCAGCAGCGTGACCCTACAGGGGAGGACTGAAGCTTTCTTT.

The chain links TRBV20-1 to TRBJ2-3; D might be TRBD1 or TRBD2, each matching 6 bases. CDR1 DFQATT and CDR2 SNEGSKA come from the germline V gene (reference sequence). There are 15 residues in the CDR3. With 0 bases removed from V and 3 bases from J, the gap between germline ends came to 13 bases. The CDR3 region has the DNA TGCAGTGCTAGAGATCTGAGGGGGGCGACAGATACGCAGTATTTT. Its translation: CSARDLRGATDTQYF.

This sequence joins TRBV3-1 and TRBJ2-7, with a possible D match to TRBD2 (6 bases). There are 15 residues in the CDR3. Germline CDR1 and CDR2: LGHDT and YNNKEL (reference sequence). V shed 3 bases and J shed 1 base, with 13 bases lying between them. Written as DNA, the CDR3 is TGTGCCAGCAGCCACCCCCCCGGGACTTCCTACGAGCAGTACTTC. Its translation: CASSHPPGTSYEQYF.

For this clonotype: A clone one base away is much larger, so this may be a read error. The rearrangement links TRBV5-6 to TRBJ2-5; D is possibly TRBD2 (5 bases). The J call may be wrong; the DNA end is better matched by TRBJ2-7. Germline values: CDR1 SGHDT, CDR2 YYEEEE. The CDR3 runs 12 residues. In nucleotides, the CDR3 is TGTGCCAGCATCTTCCTAGGGAGCGAGCAGTACTTC. As protein: CASIFLGSEQYF.

The CDR3 here is CSAPGGPQETQYF. DNA of the CDR3: TGCAGTGCGCCCGGGGGACCCCAAGAGACCCAGTACTTC. J is TRBJ2-5 and V is TRBV20-1; possible D gene TRBD2, 6 bases. The CDR3 runs to 13 residues. Germline CDR1 is DFQATT and CDR2 is SNEGSKA (reference sequence). V gave up 6 bases and J gave up 1 base, with 12 bases separating them.

This clonotype was observed many times. The CDR3 region is CSVPPSSLAGGLYNEQFF. In DNA form, the CDR3 reads TGCAGCGTTCCCCCCTCTAGCCTAGCGGGAGGTCTCTACAATGAGCAGTTCTTC. The chain links TRBV29-1 to TRBJ2-1, with 11 bases matching TRBD2. V shed 5 bases, J shed 3 bases, and the junction held 15 bases outside the gene matches. Germline CDR1 is SQVTM and CDR2 is ANQGSEA. This CDR3 is built from 18 residues.

The rearrangement joins TRBV7-9 to TRBJ2-3; no clear D gene. Germline V gene sequence: CDR1 SEHNR, CDR2 FQNEAQ (reference sequence). This CDR3 spans 14 amino acids. Trimming cost V 5 bases and J 4 bases, with 13 bases left between them. Here the CDR3 DNA reads TGTGCCAGCAGCCCCCCCTTAGGTGCAGATACGCAGTATTTT. This sequence encodes CASSPPLGADTQYF.

The table lists this clonotype with a few counts. The rearrangement uses TRBV14 and TRBJ2-3; D remains unclear. The CDR3 is made up of 14 amino acids. V dropped 1 base and J dropped 4 bases, with 9 bases sitting between them. Germline assignment: CDR1 SGHDN and CDR2 FVKESK. CDR3 nucleotides: TGTGCCAGCAGCCAAGTTTTTCCCCCAGATACGCAGTATTTT. Protein: CASSQVFPPDTQYF.

The sample holds a few counts of this clonotype. The chain employs TRBV29-1 and TRBJ2-1; D might be TRBD1 (6 bases). Per germline, CDR1 SQVTM and CDR2 ANQGSEA. CDR3 size: 14 residues. Trimming took 0 bases from V and 0 from J, leaving 6 bases between them. For the CDR3, the DNA is TGCAGCGTTGAAGACAGGGGCTCCTACAATGAGCAGTTCTTC. It specifies CSVEDRGSYNEQFF.

For this clonotype: A much bigger clone sits one base away, suggesting this may be a read error. The V and J genes are TRBV12-3 or TRBV12-4 and TRBJ2-2; D is possibly TRBD2 (6 bases). The CDR3 runs 12 residues. Here the CDR3 reads CASSTNTGGLFF. In DNA form, the CDR3 reads TGTGCCAGCAGTACCAACACCGGGGGGCTGTTTTTT.

This clonotype appeared a single time. V and J are TRBV27 and TRBJ2-1; TRBD2 is a possible D gene (5 bases). The J call may be faulty, since TRBJ2-7 better matches the DNA end. The germline gives CDR1 MNHEY, CDR2 SMNVEV (reference sequence). This CDR3 spans 12 amino acids. CDR3 residues: CASTGESNEQYF. The CDR3 DNA follows: TGTGCCAGCACCGGGGAATCCAATGAGCAGTACTTC.

This clonotype was seen a few times. The chain joins TRBV7-9 to TRBJ1-2; no clear D gene. This CDR3 spans 9 amino acids. Per germline, CDR1 SEHNR and CDR2 FQNEAQ (reference sequence). Trimming took 4 bases from V and 12 from J, leaving 6 bases between them. The CDR3 nucleotides are TGTGCCAGCAGCTCCCCGGACACCTTC. Its translation is CASSSPDTF.

V is TRBV29-1 and J is TRBJ1-2; a weak D match, TRBD1 (5 bases). In germline, CDR1 is SQVTM, CDR2 ANQGSEA. This CDR3 contains 12 residues. The V end was cut by 5 bases, the J end by 3 bases, with 10 bases between. Written as DNA, the CDR3 is TGCAGCGTTATAGACAGTTACTATGGCTACACCTTC. Protein product: CSVIDSYYGYTF.

This clonotype was counted between two and nine times. The chain is built from TRBV5-6 and TRBJ2-1, with D perhaps TRBD2 (5 bases). This CDR3 has 16 residues. V was cut by 4 bases and J by 5 bases, with 19 bases left in between. CDR1 is SGHDT and CDR2 is YYEEEE in the germline V gene. The CDR3 is CASSPRVRGRNNEQFF. The CDR3 nucleotides are TGTGCCAGCAGCCCAAGGGTTCGCGGGCGAAACAATGAGCAGTTCTTC.

V is TRBV5-1 and J is TRBJ2-3; D is undetermined. V was cut by 6 bases and J by 2 bases, with 7 bases left in between. The CDR3 loop spans 12 amino acids. The germline V gene has CDR1 SGHRS and CDR2 YFSETQ. The CDR3 nucleotides read TGCGCCAGCAACCCCAACACAGATACGCAGTATTTT. This sequence encodes CASNPNTDTQYF.